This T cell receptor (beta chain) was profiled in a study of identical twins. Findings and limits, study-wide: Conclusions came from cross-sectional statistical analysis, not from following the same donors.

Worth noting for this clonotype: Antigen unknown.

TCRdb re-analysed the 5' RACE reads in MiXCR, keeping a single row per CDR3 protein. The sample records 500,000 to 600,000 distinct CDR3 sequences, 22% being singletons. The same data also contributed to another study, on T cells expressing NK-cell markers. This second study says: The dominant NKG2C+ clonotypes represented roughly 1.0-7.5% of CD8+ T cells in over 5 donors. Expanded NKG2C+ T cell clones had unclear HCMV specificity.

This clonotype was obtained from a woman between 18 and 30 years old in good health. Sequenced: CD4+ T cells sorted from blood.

CDR3 in amino acids: CASSPQVGASNQPQHF. The CDR3, as DNA: TGTGCCAGCAGTCCTCAAGTAGGGGCTAGCAATCAGCCCCAGCATTTT. The rearrangement links TRBV12-3 or TRBV12-4 to TRBJ1-5; maybe TRBD1 (5 bases). The CDR3 is 16 residues long. V was pared by 5 bases and J by 0 bases, with 14 bases between.